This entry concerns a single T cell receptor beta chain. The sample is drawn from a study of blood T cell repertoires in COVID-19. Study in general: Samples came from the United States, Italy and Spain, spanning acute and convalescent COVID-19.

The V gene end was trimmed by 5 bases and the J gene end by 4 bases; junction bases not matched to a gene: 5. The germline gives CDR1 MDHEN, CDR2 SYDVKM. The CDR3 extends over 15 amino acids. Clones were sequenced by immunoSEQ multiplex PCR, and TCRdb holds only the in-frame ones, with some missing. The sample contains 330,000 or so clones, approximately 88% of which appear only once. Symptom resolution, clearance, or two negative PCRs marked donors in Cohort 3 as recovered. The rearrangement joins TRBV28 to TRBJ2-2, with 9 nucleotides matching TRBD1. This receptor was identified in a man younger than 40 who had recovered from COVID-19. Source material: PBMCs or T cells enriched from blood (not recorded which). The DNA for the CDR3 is TGTGCCAGCAGTCTCCCGGGACAGGGCACCGGGGAGCTGTTTTTT. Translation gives CASSLPGQGTGELFF.